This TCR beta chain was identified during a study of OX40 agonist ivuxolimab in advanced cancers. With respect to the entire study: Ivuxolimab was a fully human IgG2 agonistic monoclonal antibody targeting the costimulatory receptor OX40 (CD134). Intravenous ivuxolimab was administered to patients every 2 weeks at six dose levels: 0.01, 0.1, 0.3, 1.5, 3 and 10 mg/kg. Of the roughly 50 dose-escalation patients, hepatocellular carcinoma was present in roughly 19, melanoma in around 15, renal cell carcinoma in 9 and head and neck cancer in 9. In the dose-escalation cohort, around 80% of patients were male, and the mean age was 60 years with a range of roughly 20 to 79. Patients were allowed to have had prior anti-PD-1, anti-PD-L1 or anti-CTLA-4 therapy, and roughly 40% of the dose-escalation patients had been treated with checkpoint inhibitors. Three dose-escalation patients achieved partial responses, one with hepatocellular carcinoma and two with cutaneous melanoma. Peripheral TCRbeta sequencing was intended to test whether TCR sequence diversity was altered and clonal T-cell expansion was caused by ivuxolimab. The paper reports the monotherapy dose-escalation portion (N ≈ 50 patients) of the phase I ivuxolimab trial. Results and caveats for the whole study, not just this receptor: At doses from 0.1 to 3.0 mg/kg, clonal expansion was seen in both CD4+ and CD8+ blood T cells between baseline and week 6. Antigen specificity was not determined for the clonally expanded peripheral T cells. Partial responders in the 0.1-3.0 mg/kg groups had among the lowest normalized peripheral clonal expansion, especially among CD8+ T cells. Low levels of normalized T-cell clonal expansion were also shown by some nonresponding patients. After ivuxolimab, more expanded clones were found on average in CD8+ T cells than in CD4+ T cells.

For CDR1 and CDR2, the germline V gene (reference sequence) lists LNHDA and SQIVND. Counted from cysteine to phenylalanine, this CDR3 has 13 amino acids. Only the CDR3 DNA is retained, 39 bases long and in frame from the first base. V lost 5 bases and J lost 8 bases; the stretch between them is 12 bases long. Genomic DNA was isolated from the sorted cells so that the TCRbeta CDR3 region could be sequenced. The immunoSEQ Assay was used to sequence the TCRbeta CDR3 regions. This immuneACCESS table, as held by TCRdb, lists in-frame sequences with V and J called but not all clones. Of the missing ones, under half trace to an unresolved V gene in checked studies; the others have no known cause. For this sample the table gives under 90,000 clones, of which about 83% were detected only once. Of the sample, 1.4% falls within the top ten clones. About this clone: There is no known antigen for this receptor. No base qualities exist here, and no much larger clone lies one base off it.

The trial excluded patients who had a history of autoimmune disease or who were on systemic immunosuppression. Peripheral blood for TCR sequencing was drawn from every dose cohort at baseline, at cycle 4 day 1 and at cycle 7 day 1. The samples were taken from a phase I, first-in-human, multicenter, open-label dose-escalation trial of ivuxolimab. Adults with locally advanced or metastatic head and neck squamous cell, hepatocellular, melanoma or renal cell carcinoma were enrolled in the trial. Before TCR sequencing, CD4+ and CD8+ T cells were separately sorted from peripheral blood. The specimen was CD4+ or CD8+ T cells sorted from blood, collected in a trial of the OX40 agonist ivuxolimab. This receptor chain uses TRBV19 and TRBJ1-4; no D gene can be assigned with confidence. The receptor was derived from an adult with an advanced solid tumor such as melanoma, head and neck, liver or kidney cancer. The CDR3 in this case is CASSQDLGEKLFF. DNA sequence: TGTGCCAGTAGTCAGGACCTAGGGGAAAAACTGTTTTTT.